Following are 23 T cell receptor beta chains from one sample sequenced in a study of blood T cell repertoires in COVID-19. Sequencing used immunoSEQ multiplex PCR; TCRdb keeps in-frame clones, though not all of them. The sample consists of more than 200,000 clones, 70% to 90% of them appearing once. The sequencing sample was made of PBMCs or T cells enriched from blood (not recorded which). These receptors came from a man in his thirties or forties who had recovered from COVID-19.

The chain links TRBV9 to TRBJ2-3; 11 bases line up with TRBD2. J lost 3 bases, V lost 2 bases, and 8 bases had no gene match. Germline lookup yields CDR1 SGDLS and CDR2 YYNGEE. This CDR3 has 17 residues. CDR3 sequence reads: CASSVGSGGAGTDTQYF. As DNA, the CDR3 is TGTGCCAGCAGCGTTGGTAGCGGGGGGGCCGGGACAGATACGCAGTATTTT.

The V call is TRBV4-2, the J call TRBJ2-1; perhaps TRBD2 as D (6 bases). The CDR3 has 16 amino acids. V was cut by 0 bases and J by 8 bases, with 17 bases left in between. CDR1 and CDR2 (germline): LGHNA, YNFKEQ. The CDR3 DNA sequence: TGTGCCAGCAGCCAAGATACTAGCTTTTCCCACGATGAGCAGTTCTTC. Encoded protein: CASSQDTSFSHDEQFF.

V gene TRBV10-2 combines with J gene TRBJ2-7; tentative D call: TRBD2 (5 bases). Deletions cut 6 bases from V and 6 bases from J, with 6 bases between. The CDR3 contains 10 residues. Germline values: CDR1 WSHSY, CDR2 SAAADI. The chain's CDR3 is CASRGAEQYF. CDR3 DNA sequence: TGCGCCAGCAGGGGAGCCGAGCAGTACTTC.

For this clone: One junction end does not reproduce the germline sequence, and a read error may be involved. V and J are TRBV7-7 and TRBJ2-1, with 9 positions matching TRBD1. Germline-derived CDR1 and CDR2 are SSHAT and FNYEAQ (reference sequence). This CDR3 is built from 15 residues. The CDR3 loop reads CASSFGTGLYNEQFF. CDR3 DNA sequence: TGTGCTAGCAGCTTCGGGACAGGGCTGTACAATGAGCAGTTCTTC.

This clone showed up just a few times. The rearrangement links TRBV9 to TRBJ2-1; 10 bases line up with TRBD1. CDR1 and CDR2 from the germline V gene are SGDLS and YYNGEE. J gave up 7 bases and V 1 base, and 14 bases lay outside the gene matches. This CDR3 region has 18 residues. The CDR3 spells CASSVTSLDRGLGNEQFF. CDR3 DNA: TGTGCCAGCAGCGTAACCTCACTTGACAGGGGGCTCGGAAATGAGCAGTTCTTC.

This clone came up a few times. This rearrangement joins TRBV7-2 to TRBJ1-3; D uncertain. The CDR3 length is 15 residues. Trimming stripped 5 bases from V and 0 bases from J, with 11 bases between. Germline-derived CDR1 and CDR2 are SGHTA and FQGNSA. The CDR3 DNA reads TGTGCCAGCAGCCTCACGTCCAGCTCTGGAAACACCATATATTTT. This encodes CASSLTSSSGNTIYF.

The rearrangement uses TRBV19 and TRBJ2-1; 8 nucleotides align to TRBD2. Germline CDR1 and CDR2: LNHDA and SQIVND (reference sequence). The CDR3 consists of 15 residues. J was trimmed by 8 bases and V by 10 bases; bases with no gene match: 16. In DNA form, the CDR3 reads TGTGCCACCCTCGCTTCGTGGAGCGGGAGTCATGAGCAGTTCTTC. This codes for CATLASWSGSHEQFF.

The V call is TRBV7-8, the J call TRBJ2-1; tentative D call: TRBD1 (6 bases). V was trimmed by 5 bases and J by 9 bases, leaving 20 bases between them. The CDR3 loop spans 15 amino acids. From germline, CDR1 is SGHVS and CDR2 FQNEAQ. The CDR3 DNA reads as TGTGCCAGCAGCCCGGAGACAGGTCACTCCGGTGAGCAGTTCTTC. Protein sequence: CASSPETGHSGEQFF.

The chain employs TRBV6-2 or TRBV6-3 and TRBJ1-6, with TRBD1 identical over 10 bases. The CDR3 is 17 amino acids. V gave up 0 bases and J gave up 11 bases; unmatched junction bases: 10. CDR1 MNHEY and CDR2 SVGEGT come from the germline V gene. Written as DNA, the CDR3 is TGTGCCAGCAGTTACTCGACAGGGGGCGCGGGTATCCCACCCCTCCACTTT. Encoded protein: CASSYSTGGAGIPPLHF.

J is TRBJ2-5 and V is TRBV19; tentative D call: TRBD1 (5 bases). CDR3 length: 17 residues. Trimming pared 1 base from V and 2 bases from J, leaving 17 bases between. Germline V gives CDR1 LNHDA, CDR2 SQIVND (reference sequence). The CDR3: CASSIAGMGRYQETQYF. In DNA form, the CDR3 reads TGTGCCAGTAGTATAGCGGGTATGGGGCGATATCAAGAGACCCAGTACTTC.

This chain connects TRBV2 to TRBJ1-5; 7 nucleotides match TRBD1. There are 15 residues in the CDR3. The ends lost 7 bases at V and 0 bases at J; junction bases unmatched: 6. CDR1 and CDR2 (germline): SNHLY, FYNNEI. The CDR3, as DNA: TGTGCCAGCACTATACAGGGGAATAGCAATCAGCCCCAGCATTTT. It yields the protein CASTIQGNSNQPQHF.

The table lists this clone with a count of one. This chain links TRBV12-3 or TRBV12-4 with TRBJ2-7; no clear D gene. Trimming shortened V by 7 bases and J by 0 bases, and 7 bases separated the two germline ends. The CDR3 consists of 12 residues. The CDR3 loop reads CASTSNSYEQYF. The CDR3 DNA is TGTGCCAGCACCAGTAACTCCTACGAGCAGTACTTC.

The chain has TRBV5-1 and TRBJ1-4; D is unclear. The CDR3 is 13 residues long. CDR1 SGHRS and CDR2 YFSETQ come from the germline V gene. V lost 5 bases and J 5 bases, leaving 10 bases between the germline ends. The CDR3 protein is CASRIEINEKLFF. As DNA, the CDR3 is TGCGCCAGCAGGATTGAGATCAATGAAAAACTGTTTTTT.

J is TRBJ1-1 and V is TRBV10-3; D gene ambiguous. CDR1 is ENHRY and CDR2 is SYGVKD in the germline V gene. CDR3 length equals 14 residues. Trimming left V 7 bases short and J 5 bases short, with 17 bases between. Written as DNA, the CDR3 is TGTGCCATCATCCAAGGCGGGGAAGGAACTGAAGCTTTCTTT. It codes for CAIIQGGEGTEAFF.

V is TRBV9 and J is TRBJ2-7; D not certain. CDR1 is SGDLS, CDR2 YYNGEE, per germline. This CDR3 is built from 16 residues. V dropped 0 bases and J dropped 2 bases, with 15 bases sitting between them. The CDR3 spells CASSVGVSGNAYEQYF. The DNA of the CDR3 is TGTGCCAGCAGCGTAGGGGTTTCGGGTAATGCCTACGAGCAGTACTTC.

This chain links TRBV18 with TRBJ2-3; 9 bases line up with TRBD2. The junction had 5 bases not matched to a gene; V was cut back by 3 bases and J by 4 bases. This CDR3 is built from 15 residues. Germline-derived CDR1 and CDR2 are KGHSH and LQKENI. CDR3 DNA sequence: TGTGCCAGCTCACCTCCTAGCGGGGTGGCAGATACGCAGTATTTT. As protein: CASSPPSGVADTQYF.

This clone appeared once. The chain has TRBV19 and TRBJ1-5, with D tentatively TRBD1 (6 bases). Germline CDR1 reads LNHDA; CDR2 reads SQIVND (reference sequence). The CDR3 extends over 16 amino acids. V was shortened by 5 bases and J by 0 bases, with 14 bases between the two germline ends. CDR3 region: CASSAQGLNSNQPQHF. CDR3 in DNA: TGTGCCAGTAGTGCTCAGGGGCTTAATAGCAATCAGCCCCAGCATTTT.

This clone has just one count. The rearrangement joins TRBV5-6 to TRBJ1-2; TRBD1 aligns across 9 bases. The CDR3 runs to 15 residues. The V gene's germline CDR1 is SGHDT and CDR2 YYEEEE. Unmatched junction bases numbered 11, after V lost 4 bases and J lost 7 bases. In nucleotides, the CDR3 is TGTGCCAGCAGCAGCTCCGGGACAGGGCAGCTTGGCTACACCTTC. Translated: CASSSSGTGQLGYTF.

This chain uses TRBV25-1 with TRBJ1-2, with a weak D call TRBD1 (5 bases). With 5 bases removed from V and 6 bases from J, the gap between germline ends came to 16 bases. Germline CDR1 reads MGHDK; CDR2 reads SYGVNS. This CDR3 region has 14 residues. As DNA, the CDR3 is TGTGCCAGCAGTCGGCAGGGATCCGCGGATGGCTACACCTTC. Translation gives CASSRQGSADGYTF.

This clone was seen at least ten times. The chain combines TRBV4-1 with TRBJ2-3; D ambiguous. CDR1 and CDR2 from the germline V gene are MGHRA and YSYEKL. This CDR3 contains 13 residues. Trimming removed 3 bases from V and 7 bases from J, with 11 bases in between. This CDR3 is CASSQSERYTQYF. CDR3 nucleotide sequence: TGCGCCAGCAGCCAGTCCGAGAGATATACGCAGTATTTT.

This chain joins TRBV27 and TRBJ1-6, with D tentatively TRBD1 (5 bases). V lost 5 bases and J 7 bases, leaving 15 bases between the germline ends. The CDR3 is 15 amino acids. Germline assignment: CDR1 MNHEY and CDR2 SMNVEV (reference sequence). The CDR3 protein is CASSLGPGGNSPLHF. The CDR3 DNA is TGTGCCAGCAGTCTAGGGCCCGGGGGGAATTCACCCCTCCACTTT.

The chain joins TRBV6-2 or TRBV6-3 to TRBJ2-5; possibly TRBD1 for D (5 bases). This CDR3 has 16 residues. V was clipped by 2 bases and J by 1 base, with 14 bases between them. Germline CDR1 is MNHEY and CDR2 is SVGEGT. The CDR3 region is CASSYGHQILQETQYF. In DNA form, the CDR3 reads TGTGCCAGCAGTTACGGACACCAAATACTCCAAGAGACCCAGTACTTC.

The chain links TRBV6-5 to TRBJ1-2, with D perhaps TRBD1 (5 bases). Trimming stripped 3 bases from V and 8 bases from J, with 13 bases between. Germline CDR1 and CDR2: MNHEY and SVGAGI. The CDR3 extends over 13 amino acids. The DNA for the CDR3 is TGTGCCAGCAGTTATAGGGGATTGTACGGCTACACCTTC. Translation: CASSYRGLYGYTF.